The subject of this entry is one T cell receptor (beta chain). The same CDR3 also results from other DNA sequences found in this sample. This entry comes from a study of blood T cell repertoires in COVID-19. The repertoire was sequenced with immunoSEQ multiplex PCR; TCRdb's copy has only in-frame clones and lacks some. The data hold 300,000 or so clones, with roughly nine tenths observed a single time. This CDR3 is 16 amino acids long. V was clipped by 4 bases and J by 0 bases, with 11 bases between them. Germline CDR1 reads SGDLS; CDR2 reads YYNGEE. The sequenced sample consisted of PBMCs or T cells enriched from blood (not recorded which). The sequence was collected from a woman aged 50 to 60 who had been exposed to COVID-19. This chain joins TRBV9 and TRBJ1-6; no clear D. DNA for the CDR3: TGTGCCAGCAGCCCGACGGGGAGCTCCTATAATTCACCCCTCCACTTT. This sequence encodes CASSPTGSSYNSPLHF.